These 17 T cell receptor beta chains originate from one sample sequenced in a study of siplizumab effects on memory and regulatory T cells. The data were produced by immunoSEQ multiplex PCR, yet TCRdb's version contains in-frame clones alone and is incomplete. This table has about 13,000 clones, less than 40% appearing once. Their recognized antigens are unknown. In the mixed lymphocyte reaction, cells were cocultured for about 6 days at 37°C. The source material was CFSE-low (dividing) CD8+ T cells sorted from an allogeneic mixed lymphocyte reaction. The receptors stem from a human donor in good health; the cells came from an allogeneic mixed lymphocyte reaction.

The gene calls are TRBV4-2 and TRBJ2-7; D is tentatively TRBD1 or TRBD2 (5 bases each). Germline assignment: CDR1 LGHNA and CDR2 YNFKEQ. V lost 4 bases to trimming and J lost 3 bases, with 16 bases between them. This CDR3 has 15 amino acids. CDR3 sequence (DNA): TGTGCCAGCAGCCCAGGGACGGGACCAGACTACGAGCAGTACTTC. Amino acid sequence: CASSPGTGPDYEQYF.

This clone was seen once. The J gene is TRBJ1-1, the V gene TRBV5-1, with a weak D call TRBD1 (6 bases). The V end was cut by 6 bases, the J end by 0 bases, with 15 bases between. The CDR3 has 15 amino acids. Looked up from germline, CDR1 is SGHRS and CDR2 is YFSETQ. CDR3 protein: CASKWTGQLNTEAFF. The CDR3, as DNA: TGCGCCAGCAAATGGACTGGACAGCTGAACACTGAAGCTTTCTTT.

This rearrangement joins TRBV7-9 to TRBJ1-1; D is possibly TRBD1 (6 bases). This CDR3 is built from 16 residues. V was trimmed by 4 bases and J by 5 bases, leaving 20 bases between them. CDR1 is SEHNR, CDR2 FQNEAQ, per germline (reference sequence). DNA for the CDR3: TGTGCCAGCAGCTCGGGTTCGGGGGGGCTCTATACTGAAGCTTTCTTT. Protein product: CASSSGSGGLYTEAFF. The full variable domain, with the rest looked up from reference TRBV7-9 and TRBJ1-1, is DTGVSQNPRHKITKRGQNVTFRCDPISEHNRLYWYRQTLGQGPEFLTYFQNEAQLEKSRLLSDRFSAERPKGSFSTLEIQRTEQGDSAMYLCASSSGSGGLYTEAFFGQGTRLTVV.

This clone was recorded a few times. J is TRBJ2-5 and V is TRBV15; D perhaps matches TRBD2 (5 bases). Between the trimmed V and J ends, which lost 3 bases and 1 base, there was a span of 9 bases. Germline CDR1 reads LNHNV; CDR2 reads YYDKDF (reference sequence). This CDR3 has 14 residues. CDR3 nucleotides: TGTGCCACCAGCAGTCCAGCGGCCCAAGAGACCCAGTACTTC. It is translated as CATSSPAAQETQYF.

This clone has only a few counts. The chain has TRBV9 and TRBJ1-1; no firm D call. Germline V CDR1 and CDR2: SGDLS, YYNGEE. The CDR3 has 15 amino acids. V was trimmed by 2 bases and J by 0 bases, leaving 11 bases between them. The CDR3 nucleotides are TGTGCCAGCAGCGTGGGTGACTTTTTGAACACTGAAGCTTTCTTT. Its translation is CASSVGDFLNTEAFF.

This chain joins TRBV6-6 and TRBJ1-5, with D possibly being TRBD1 (5 bases). V was pared by 4 bases and J by 5 bases, with 9 bases between. Germline CDR1 and CDR2: MNHNY and SVGAGI (reference sequence). This CDR3 is 13 amino acids long. This CDR3 reads CASSWGSDQPQHF. The CDR3 DNA reads TGTGCCAGCAGTTGGGGGTCAGATCAGCCCCAGCATTTT.

This clone is deemed medium-sized. The J gene is TRBJ2-1, the V gene TRBV29-1; 15 bases are shared with TRBD2. Germline-derived CDR1 and CDR2 are SQVTM and ANQGSEA. After removal of 3 bases from V and 9 bases from J, the junction contained 9 bases not matched to a gene. The CDR3 totals 16 residues. CDR3 protein: CSVELGLAGGPGEQFF. The CDR3 DNA sequence: TGCAGCGTTGAGTTAGGACTAGCGGGAGGGCCGGGTGAGCAGTTCTTC.

This chain connects TRBV19 to TRBJ2-6, with TRBD1 as a possible D gene (5 bases). In germline, CDR1 is LNHDA, CDR2 SQIVND (reference sequence). The CDR3 is made up of 17 amino acids. Trimming cost V 5 bases and J 4 bases, with 18 bases left between them. This chain's CDR3 is CASSLQDILAGANVLTF. CDR3 bases: TGTGCCAGTAGTTTGCAGGACATACTCGCCGGGGCCAACGTCCTGACTTTC.

In this sample, this clone is medium-sized (0.01 to 0.1%). The J gene is TRBJ2-7, the V gene TRBV27; D gene ambiguous. Germline lookup yields CDR1 MNHEY and CDR2 SMNVEV (reference sequence). The CDR3 loop spans 13 amino acids. The V and J ends lost 1 base and 6 bases respectively, with 10 bases between them. The CDR3 loop is CASSLLLHGEQYF. CDR3 DNA: TGTGCCAGCAGTTTATTGCTGCACGGCGAGCAGTACTTC.

The gene calls are TRBV21-1 and TRBJ1-1; the table's D call TRBD1 went unverified against the DNA. TRBV21-1 is a documented pseudogene. The CDR3 totals 18 residues. CDR3 protein: CASSKEGAGGIWNTEAFF. The CDR3 nucleotides read TGTGCCAGCAGCAAAGAAGGGGCAGGGGGCATATGGAACACTGAAGCTTTCTTT.

The chain employs TRBV30 and TRBJ2-5, with D possibly being TRBD1 (6 bases). Between the trimmed V and J ends, which lost 4 bases and 4 bases, there was a span of 13 bases. This CDR3 region has 13 residues. Germline V gene sequence: CDR1 GTSNPN, CDR2 SVGIG (reference sequence). The DNA of the CDR3 is TGTGCCTGGAACAGGGATTTTGGAGAGACCCAGTACTTC. Protein product: CAWNRDFGETQYF.

This clone was counted a few times. The chain recombines TRBV27 with TRBJ2-1; D ambiguous. Germline CDR1 and CDR2: MNHEY and SMNVEV (reference sequence). CDR3 length: 13 residues. The V and J ends lost 1 base and 4 bases respectively, with 5 bases between them. CDR3 in amino acids: CASSLFQYNEQFF. CDR3 DNA sequence: TGTGCCAGCAGTTTATTTCAATACAATGAGCAGTTCTTC.

Within the sample, this clone is medium-sized. V usage is TRBV4-1 and J usage is TRBJ2-1; 7 bases line up with TRBD2. The germline V gene encodes CDR1 MGHRA and CDR2 YSYEKL. The CDR3 is 14 residues long. The trim removed 3 bases at V and 5 bases at J, leaving 4 bases unmatched. CDR3 DNA: TGCGCCAGCAGCCATCCGGGAGGTAACAATGAGCAGTTCTTC. It specifies CASSHPGGNNEQFF.

This chain connects TRBV27 to TRBJ2-7; D unclear. CDR3 size: 16 residues. CDR1 and CDR2 from the germline V gene are MNHEY and SMNVEV (reference sequence). The V end was cut by 2 bases, the J end by 2 bases, with 16 bases between. This CDR3 reads CASSLVVPAGTYEQYF. The DNA of the CDR3 is TGTGCCAGCAGTTTAGTTGTCCCTGCTGGAACCTACGAGCAGTACTTC.

The chain has TRBV19 and TRBJ2-5; TRBD2 agrees at 8 bases. The end of the DNA aligns better with TRBJ2-7, so the J call may be wrong. Germline assignment: CDR1 LNHDA and CDR2 SQIVND (reference sequence). CDR3 size: 14 residues. In nucleotides, the CDR3 is TGTGCCAGTAGTATGTTAGCGGGGTCCTACGAGCAGTACTTC. Translated: CASSMLAGSYEQYF.

A single count supports this clone. This chain connects TRBV21-1 to TRBJ1-2; TRBD1, the table's D call, lacks a check against the DNA. TRBV21-1 is noted as a pseudogene. The CDR3 covers 13 residues. The CDR3 nucleotides read TGTGCCAGCAGCAAAGACACTAACTATGGCTACACCTTC. Its translation: CASSKDTNYGYTF.

The chain has TRBV4-1 and TRBJ2-3; D may be TRBD1 or TRBD2 (6 bases each). The CDR3 contains 15 residues. Germline loops: CDR1 MGHRA, CDR2 YSYEKL. Trimming left V 6 bases short and J 2 bases short, with 15 bases between. In DNA, the CDR3 is TGCGCCAGCAGACCCGAGTGGGGGGCCACAGATACGCAGTATTTT. This translates into CASRPEWGATDTQYF.